The 32 T cell receptor beta chains presented below share a single source sample, sequenced in a study of breast tumors, draining lymph nodes, adjacent tissues. Axillary draining lymph nodes of breast cancer patients supplied the node samples. TCRdb fed the multiplex PCR reads into MiXCR, producing one record per CDR3 protein. Of about 140,000 distinct CDR3 sequences in the sample, approximately 32% were seen once. What was sequenced was axillary lymph node tissue. The receptors were gathered from a female donor with breast cancer. Some clones in this sample may be carry-over from other donors' samples.

Regarding this clonotype: A much larger clone is a single base away; this may be a read error. V gene TRBV6-5 combines with J gene TRBJ2-6; possibly TRBD1 for D (5 bases). CDR1 and CDR2 from the germline V gene are MNHEY and SVGAGI. V was cut by 11 bases and J by 11 bases, with 22 bases left in between. The length of the CDR3 is 14 residues. The CDR3 bases are TGTGCCCCCCCCCCGGACAAGCAAGAATACGTCCTGACTTTC. Translating it yields CAPPPDKQEYVLTF.

This clonotype was detected many times. CDR3 region: CASSSDRETGGNTIYF. For the CDR3, the DNA is TGTGCCAGCAGCTCAGACAGGGAAACAGGTGGAAACACCATATATTTT. This chain joins TRBV9 and TRBJ1-3, with TRBD1 matching 7 bases. The CDR3 contains 16 residues. J lost 3 bases, V lost 4 bases, and 10 bases had no gene match. The germline V gene has CDR1 SGDLS and CDR2 YYNGEE.

This clonotype was detected many times. The gene calls are TRBV19 and TRBJ1-4; 8 positions agree with TRBD1. J gave up 4 bases and V 3 bases, and 4 bases lay outside the gene matches. Per germline, CDR1 LNHDA and CDR2 SQIVND (reference sequence). The CDR3 runs 15 residues. CDR3 amino acids: CASSMGTGVNEKLFF. The CDR3 coding sequence is TGTGCCAGTAGTATGGGGACAGGAGTTAATGAAAAACTGTTTTTT.

This clonotype came up many times. The CDR3 sequence is CASSLGGWDGYTF. For the CDR3, the DNA is TGTGCCAGCAGCTTAGGGGGCTGGGATGGCTACACCTTC. V usage is TRBV7-8 and J usage is TRBJ1-2; a weak D match, TRBD1 (5 bases). V was trimmed by 1 base and J by 6 bases, leaving 9 bases between them. This CDR3 has 13 amino acids. The germline CDR1 and CDR2 sequences are SGHVS and FQNEAQ.

This clonotype was counted many times. The genes are TRBV14 and TRBJ2-7, with unresolved D. In germline, CDR1 is SGHDN, CDR2 FVKESK. The V and J ends lost 4 bases and 3 bases respectively, with 16 bases between them. This CDR3 comprises 15 residues. The CDR3 sequence is CASSPFTPGFYEQYF. As DNA, the CDR3 is TGTGCCAGCAGCCCATTCACTCCGGGCTTCTACGAGCAGTACTTC.

This clonotype appeared many times. A clone one base away is much larger, so this may be a read error. The chain carries TRBV12-3 or TRBV12-4 and TRBJ2-7, with D perhaps TRBD1 or TRBD2 (6 bases each). The CDR3 has 13 residues. Trimming stripped 8 bases from V and 7 bases from J, with 18 bases between. The CDR3, as DNA: TGTGCCAGCGGTTCGCGACAGGCGGGGGAGCAGTACTTC. Translation gives CASGSRQAGEQYF.

In the case of this clonotype: Possible read error: a much larger clone is one base away. This chain joins TRBV6-5 and TRBJ1-4; weak D call: TRBD1 (6 bases). The germline V gene has CDR1 MNHEY and CDR2 SVGAGI. The CDR3 sequence is 14 residues long. This CDR3 reads CASNPGHTNKKLFF. CDR3 DNA: TGTGCCAGCAACCCGGGACATACTAATAAAAAACTGTTTTTT.

At least ten counts were recorded for this clonotype. The J gene is TRBJ2-1, the V gene TRBV6-1; possibly TRBD1 for D (6 bases). Germline-derived CDR1 and CDR2 are MNHNS and SASEGT. Trimming left V 3 bases short and J 4 bases short, with 13 bases between. The CDR3 runs 15 residues. CDR3 nucleotide sequence: TGTGCCAGCAGTGATTATCCAGGGGAATACAATGAGCAGTTCTTC. Its protein is CASSDYPGEYNEQFF.

This clonotype was seen a few times. Since a much larger clone is just one base distant, this may be a read error. Since the CDR3 does not end with the conserved phenylalanine or tryptophan, this likely comes from a read error. V gene TRBV5-1 combines with J gene TRBJ2-2, with D possibly being TRBD1 (6 bases). This CDR3 has 13 residues. Trimming took 4 bases from V and 7 from J, leaving 11 bases between them. Germline loops: CDR1 SGHRS, CDR2 YFSETQ. CDR3 region: CASSPQGNGELFL. CDR3 nucleotide sequence: TGCGCCAGCAGCCCACAGGGAAACGGGGAGCTGTTTTTG.

About this clonotype: Because the CDR3's place on the DNA is in doubt, the DNA is left out and the CDR3 is given as listed by TCRdb. The V call is TRBV7-9, the J call TRBJ2-1; the DNA was not compared with TRBD1, the D call given in the table. Germline V gene lookup returns CDR1 SEHNR and CDR2 FQNEAQ (reference sequence). The CDR3 is 21 residues long, counting both termini. The chain's CDR3 is CASSFYICSARGPAAYNEQFF.

This clonotype occurred many times. This CDR3 is CASSSPEPTTPLHF. CDR3 nucleotides: TGTGCCAGCAGTTCCCCAGAGCCAACTACACCCCTCCACTTT. This sequence joins TRBV6-2 or TRBV6-3 and TRBJ1-6, with D hard to call. The CDR3 is 14 amino acids. Trimming cost V 4 bases and J 11 bases, with 15 bases left between them. CDR1 MNHEY and CDR2 SVGEGT come from the germline V gene.

This clonotype was seen repeatedly, ten times or more. The chain has TRBV24-1 and TRBJ2-1; 13 bases are shared with TRBD2. The CDR3 has 20 residues. Germline CDR1 is KGHDR and CDR2 is SFDVKD. V lost 5 bases and J lost 8; bases outside the gene matches: 20. This chain's CDR3 is CATSGSHRDLGLAGWHEQFF. CDR3 in DNA: TGTGCCACCAGTGGTAGTCACCGGGACCTGGGACTAGCGGGGTGGCATGAGCAGTTCTTC.

This clonotype appeared many times. CDR3 DNA: TGTGCCAGCTCAATCGGACAGGGCCCCCGGGAGACCCAGTACTTC. This translates into CASSIGQGPRETQYF. This rearrangement joins TRBV18 to TRBJ2-5, with 8 nucleotides matching TRBD1. The CDR3 totals 15 residues. The trim removed 5 bases at V and 5 bases at J, leaving 10 bases unmatched. Germline V lookup: CDR1 KGHSH, CDR2 LQKENI. The full variable domain, in which reference TRBV18 and TRBJ2-5 provide the parts outside the CDR3, is NAGVMQNPRHLVRRRGQEARLRCSPMKGHSHVYWYRQLPEEGLKFMVYLQKENIIDESGMPKERFSAEFPKEGPSILRIQQVVRGDSAAYFCASSIGQGPRETQYFGPGTRLLVL.

There are many counts of this clonotype. The genes are TRBV5-6 and TRBJ1-2, with D unresolved. Trimming removed 3 bases at V and 8 bases at J, with 14 bases between. Germline V lookup: CDR1 SGHDT, CDR2 YYEEEE. The length of the CDR3 is 13 residues. In DNA, the CDR3 is TGTGCCAGCAGCTCGGGGTTGACTAAAGGCTACACCTTC. Translation gives CASSSGLTKGYTF.

V usage is TRBV2 and J usage is TRBJ2-7; D tentatively reads TRBD1 or TRBD2 (5 bases each). CDR3 size: 14 residues. Between the trimmed V and J ends, which lost 7 bases and 2 bases, there was a span of 15 bases. Germline CDR1 is SNHLY and CDR2 is FYNNEI. The CDR3 region is CASTLRGTPYEQYF. CDR3 DNA sequence: TGTGCCAGCACTCTGAGGGGAACGCCCTACGAGCAGTACTTC. Variable domain in full (rest from reference TRBV2 and TRBJ2-7): EPEVTQTPSHQVTQMGQEVILRCVPISNHLYFYWYRQILGQKVEFLVSFYNNEISEKSEIFDDQFSVERPDGSNFTLKIRSTKLEDSAMYFCASTLRGTPYEQYFGPGTRLTVT.

This clonotype occurred a few times. A clone one base away is much larger, so this may be a read error. The V and J genes are TRBV19 and TRBJ2-1; D perhaps matches TRBD2 (7 bases). CDR3 length: 18 residues. CDR1 LNHDA and CDR2 SQIVND come from the germline V gene (reference sequence). V was shortened by 10 bases and J by 2 bases, with 27 bases between the two germline ends. The CDR3 here is CATKGGGNEKRTYNEQFF. In DNA form, the CDR3 reads TGTGCCACAAAGGGGGGGGGCAACGAAAAAAGGACCTACAATGAGCAGTTCTTC.

This clonotype showed up many times. A much larger clone differs from this one at a single base, so this may be a read error. Lacking the conserved final phenylalanine or tryptophan, this CDR3 likely reflects a read error. CDR3 nucleotides: TGTGCTAGCAGCAGAGACAGGGGGCCTGAGACCCAGTACCTC. Residues: CASSRDRGPETQYL. The chain is built from TRBV7-7 and TRBJ2-5, with 10 bases fitting TRBD1. This CDR3 spans 14 amino acids. Germline values: CDR1 SSHAT, CDR2 FNYEAQ (reference sequence).

Turning to this clonotype: An end of the junction differs from the germline gene, which may be a read error. The rearrangement uses TRBV2 and TRBJ2-7; TRBD1 matches at 9 bases. The CDR3 length is 13 residues. CDR1 is SNHLY and CDR2 is FYNNEI in the germline V gene. The CDR3 bases are TGTGCCGGCAGTAAAGACAGGGGGTACGAGCAGTACTTC. Amino acid sequence: CAGSKDRGYEQYF. The entire variable domain, with the rest obtained from reference TRBV2 and TRBJ2-7, is as follows: EPEVTQTPSHQVTQMGQEVILRCVPISNHLYFYWYRQILGQKVEFLVSFYNNEISEKSEIFDDQFSVERPDGSNFTLKIRSTKLEDSAMYFCAGSKDRGYEQYFGPGTRLTVT.

V usage is TRBV7-8 and J usage is TRBJ1-4, with D possibly being TRBD1 (6 bases). Per germline, CDR1 SGHVS and CDR2 FQNEAQ. The CDR3 runs 15 residues. V lost 4 bases and J 1 base, leaving 10 bases between the germline ends. CDR3 in DNA: TGTGCCAGCAGCTCGAGGGGGAGAACTAATGAAAAACTGTTTTTT. Translating it yields CASSSRGRTNEKLFF.

This clonotype was seen ten or more times. The chain recombines TRBV3-1 with TRBJ1-2; a possible D gene is TRBD1 (5 bases). With 2 bases removed from V and 4 bases from J, the gap between germline ends came to 14 bases. Germline CDR1 LGHDT, CDR2 YNNKEL (reference sequence). The CDR3 consists of 15 residues. This chain's CDR3 is CASSQSLGVGYGYTF. The CDR3, as DNA: TGTGCCAGCAGCCAATCCTTAGGGGTAGGCTATGGCTACACCTTC.

As to this clonotype: A much larger clone is a single base away; this may be a read error. V usage is TRBV6-5 and J usage is TRBJ1-6; D might be TRBD1 (5 bases). CDR3 length: 14 residues. Germline loops: CDR1 MNHEY, CDR2 SVGAGI. CDR3 protein: CASSHSGTNPPLHF. CDR3 bases: TGTGCCAGCAGTCACTCAGGGACTAATCCACCCCTCCACTTT.

This clonotype was observed many times. V usage is TRBV4-2 and J usage is TRBJ2-2; D call uncertain. This CDR3 comprises 14 residues. CDR1 and CDR2 (germline): LGHNA, YNFKEQ. The V and J ends lost 3 bases and 0 bases respectively, with 5 bases between them. This CDR3 reads CASSQFANTGELFF. The CDR3 DNA reads as TGTGCCAGCAGCCAGTTTGCGAACACCGGGGAGCTGTTTTTT.

The sample holds many counts of this clonotype. The genes are TRBV7-2 and TRBJ1-6; D might be TRBD1 (5 bases). The CDR3 loop spans 15 amino acids. V lost 1 base to trimming and J lost 7 bases, with 11 bases between them. Germline assignment: CDR1 SGHTA and CDR2 FQGNSA. CDR3 region: CASSLVGGGNSPLHF. The CDR3 nucleotides are TGTGCCAGCAGCTTAGTCGGGGGAGGCAATTCACCCCTCCACTTT. Full variable domain (remainder filled in from reference TRBV7-2 and TRBJ1-6): GAGVSQSPSNKVTEKGKDVELRCDPISGHTALYWYRQSLGQGLEFLIYFQGNSAPDKSGLPSDRFSAERTGGSVSTLTIQRTQQEDSAVYLCASSLVGGGNSPLHFGNGTRLTVT.

This clonotype was found many times. This sequence joins TRBV2 and TRBJ2-3; D assignment may be TRBD1 or TRBD2 (5 bases each). Germline loops: CDR1 SNHLY, CDR2 FYNNEI. V lost 8 bases to trimming and J lost 2 bases, with 14 bases between them. The CDR3 runs to 14 residues. CDR3 in amino acids: CASPGTDHTDTQYF. The CDR3 DNA follows: TGTGCCAGCCCCGGGACGGACCACACAGATACGCAGTATTTT.

The chain uses TRBV9 and TRBJ2-3; 13 bases map to TRBD2. The CDR3 extends over 19 amino acids. V shed 4 bases, J shed 0 bases, and the junction held 11 bases outside the gene matches. CDR1 and CDR2 from the germline V gene are SGDLS and YYNGEE. CDR3 residues: CASSIYGTSGVGSTDTQYF. Here the CDR3 DNA reads TGTGCCAGCAGCATTTACGGGACTAGCGGGGTTGGAAGCACAGATACGCAGTATTTT.

The rearrangement joins TRBV7-9 to TRBJ2-5; 7 bases line up with TRBD1. The CDR3 loop spans 12 amino acids. Germline V CDR1 and CDR2: SEHNR, FQNEAQ (reference sequence). The CDR3 sequence: CLRGRNQETQYF. CDR3 nucleotides: TGTTTGAGGGGGCGCAACCAAGAGACCCAGTACTTC. Based on the CDR3 plus reference TRBV7-9 and TRBJ2-5, the full variable domain is DTGVSQNPRHKITKRGQNVTFRCDPISEHNRLYWYRQTLGQGPEFLTYFQNEAQLEKSRLLSDRFSAERPKGSFSTLEIQRTEQGDSAMYLCLRGRNQETQYFGPGTRLLVL.

Ten or more counts support this clonotype. CDR3 nucleotide sequence: TGTGCCAGCAGCCCAAGGACAGGGGTCCCCGCGAACACCGGGGAGCTGTTTTTT. This sequence encodes CASSPRTGVPANTGELFF. The chain joins TRBV7-2 to TRBJ2-2; 9 nucleotides line up with TRBD1. Losses at the gene ends were 5 bases for V and 0 bases for J; bases not matched to a gene: 10. The V gene's germline CDR1 is SGHTA and CDR2 FQGNSA. This CDR3 region has 18 residues.

This clonotype has at least ten counts. The chain uses TRBV5-6 and TRBJ1-3, with D tentatively TRBD1 (5 bases). Trimming pared 1 base from V and 0 bases from J, leaving 8 bases between. The CDR3 covers 15 residues. Per germline, CDR1 SGHDT and CDR2 YYEEEE. Here the CDR3 reads CASSLKGYSGNTIYF. CDR3 nucleotide sequence: TGTGCCAGCAGCTTGAAGGGGTACTCTGGAAACACCATATATTTT.

In its sample, this clonotype was seen many times. V gene TRBV28 combines with J gene TRBJ1-4, with TRBD1 matching over 9 bases. With V trimmed by 5 bases and J by 7 bases, 14 bases remained unmatched. CDR1 and CDR2 from the germline V gene are MDHEN and SYDVKM. This CDR3 has 17 amino acids. CDR3 nucleotide sequence: TGTGCCAGCAGTCCACAGGGGGCGATACGTATAGGTGAAAAACTGTTTTTT. Encoded protein: CASSPQGAIRIGEKLFF. Full variable domain (rest looked up from reference TRBV28 and TRBJ1-4): DVKVTQSSRYLVKRTGEKVFLECVQDMDHENMFWYRQDPGLGLRLIYFSYDVKMKEKGDIPEGYSVSREKKERFSLILESASTNQTSMYLCASSPQGAIRIGEKLFFGSGTQLSVL.

V usage is TRBV5-1 and J usage is TRBJ2-7; 8 bases map to TRBD1. The germline V gene encodes CDR1 SGHRS and CDR2 YFSETQ. The V and J ends lost 0 bases and 2 bases, in that order; junction bases with no gene match: 4. The CDR3 loop spans 15 amino acids. CDR3 sequence reads: CASSLAPTGAYEQYF. CDR3 sequence (DNA): TGCGCCAGCAGCTTGGCCCCGACAGGGGCCTACGAGCAGTACTTC.

The sample holds many counts of this clonotype. J is TRBJ2-3 and V is TRBV25-1; D is unclear. V dropped 8 bases and J dropped 0 bases, with 9 bases sitting between them. The germline gives CDR1 MGHDK, CDR2 SYGVNS. CDR3 length: 13 residues. Here the CDR3 reads CASALESTDTQYF. The CDR3, as DNA: TGTGCCAGCGCATTGGAGAGCACAGATACGCAGTATTTT.

This clonotype was found many times. J is TRBJ1-4 and V is TRBV5-8, with D perhaps matching TRBD1 (5 bases). This CDR3 has 16 amino acids. Trimming left V 3 bases short and J 3 bases short, with 15 bases between. Germline loops: CDR1 SGHTS, CDR2 YDEGEE. The CDR3 DNA sequence: TGTGCCAGCAGCTCCACAGGAGATAGATCTAATGAAAAACTGTTTTTT. Translating it yields CASSSTGDRSNEKLFF.